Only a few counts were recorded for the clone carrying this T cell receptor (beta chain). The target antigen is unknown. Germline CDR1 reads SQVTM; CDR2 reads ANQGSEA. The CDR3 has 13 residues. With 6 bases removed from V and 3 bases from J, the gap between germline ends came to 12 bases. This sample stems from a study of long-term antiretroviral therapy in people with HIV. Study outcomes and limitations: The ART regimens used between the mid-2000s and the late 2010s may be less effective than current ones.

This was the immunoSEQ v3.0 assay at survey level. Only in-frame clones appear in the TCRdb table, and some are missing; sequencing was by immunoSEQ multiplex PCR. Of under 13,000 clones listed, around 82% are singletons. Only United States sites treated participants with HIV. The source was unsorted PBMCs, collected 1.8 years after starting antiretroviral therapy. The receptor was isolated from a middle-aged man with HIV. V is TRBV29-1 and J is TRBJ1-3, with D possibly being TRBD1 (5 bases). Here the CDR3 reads CSVEPGGGNTIYF. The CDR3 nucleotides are TGCAGCGTCGAGCCTGGGGGTGGAAACACCATATATTTT. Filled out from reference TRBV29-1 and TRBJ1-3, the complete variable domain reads SAVISQKPSRDICQRGTSLTIQCQVDSQVTMMFWYRQQPGQSLTLIATANQGSEATYESGFVIDKFPISRPNLTFSTLTVSNMSPEDSSIYLCSVEPGGGNTIYFGEGSWLTVV.